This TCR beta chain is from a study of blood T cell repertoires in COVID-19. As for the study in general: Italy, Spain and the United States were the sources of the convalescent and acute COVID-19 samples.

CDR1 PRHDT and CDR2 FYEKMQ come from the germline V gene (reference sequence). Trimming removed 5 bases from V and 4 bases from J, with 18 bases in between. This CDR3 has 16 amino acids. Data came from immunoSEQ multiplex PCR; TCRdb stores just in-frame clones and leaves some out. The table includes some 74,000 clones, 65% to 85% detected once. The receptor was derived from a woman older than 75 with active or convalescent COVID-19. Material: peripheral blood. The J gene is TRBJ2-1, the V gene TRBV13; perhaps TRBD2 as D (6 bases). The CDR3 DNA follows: TGTGCCAGCAGCCAGACGATAGCGGACCCGTACAATGAGCAGTTCTTC. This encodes CASSQTIADPYNEQFF.